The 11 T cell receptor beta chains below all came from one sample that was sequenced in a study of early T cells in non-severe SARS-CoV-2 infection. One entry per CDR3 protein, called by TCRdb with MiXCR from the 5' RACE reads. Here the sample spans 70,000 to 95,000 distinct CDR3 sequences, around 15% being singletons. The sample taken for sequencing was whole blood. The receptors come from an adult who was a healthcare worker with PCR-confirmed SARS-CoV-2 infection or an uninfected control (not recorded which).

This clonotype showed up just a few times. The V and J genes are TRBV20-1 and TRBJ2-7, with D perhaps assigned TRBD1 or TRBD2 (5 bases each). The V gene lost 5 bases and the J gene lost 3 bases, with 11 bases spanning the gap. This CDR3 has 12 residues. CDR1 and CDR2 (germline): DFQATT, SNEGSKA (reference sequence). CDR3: CSAFRDHYEQYF. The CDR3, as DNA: TGCAGTGCTTTCCGGGACCACTACGAGCAGTACTTC.

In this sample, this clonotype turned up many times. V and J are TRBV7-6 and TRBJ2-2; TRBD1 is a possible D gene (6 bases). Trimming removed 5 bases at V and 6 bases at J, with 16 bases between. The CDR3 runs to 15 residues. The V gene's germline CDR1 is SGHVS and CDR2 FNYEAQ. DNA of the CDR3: TGTGCCAGCAGCCAGGCAGGGGAAACCTCCGGGGAGCTGTTTTTT. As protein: CASSQAGETSGELFF.

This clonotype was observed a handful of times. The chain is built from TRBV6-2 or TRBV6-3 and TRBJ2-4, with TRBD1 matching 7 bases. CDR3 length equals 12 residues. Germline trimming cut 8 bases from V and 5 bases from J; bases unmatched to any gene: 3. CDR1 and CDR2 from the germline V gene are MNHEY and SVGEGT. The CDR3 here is CASSRGQNIQYF. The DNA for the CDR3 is TGTGCCAGCTCAAGGGGGCAAAACATTCAGTACTTC.

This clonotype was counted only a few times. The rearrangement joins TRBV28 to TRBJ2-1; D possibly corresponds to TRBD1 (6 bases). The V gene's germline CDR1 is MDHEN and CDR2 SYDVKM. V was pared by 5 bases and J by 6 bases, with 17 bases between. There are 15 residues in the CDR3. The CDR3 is CASSSHGQTINEQFF. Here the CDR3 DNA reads TGTGCCAGCAGTAGTCATGGACAGACCATCAATGAGCAGTTCTTC.

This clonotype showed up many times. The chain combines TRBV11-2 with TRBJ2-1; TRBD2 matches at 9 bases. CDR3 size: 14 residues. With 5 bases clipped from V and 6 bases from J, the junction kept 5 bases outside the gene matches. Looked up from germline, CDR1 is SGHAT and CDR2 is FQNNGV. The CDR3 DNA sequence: TGTGCCAGCAGCCAAAGCGGGGGGATCAATGAGCAGTTCTTC. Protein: CASSQSGGINEQFF. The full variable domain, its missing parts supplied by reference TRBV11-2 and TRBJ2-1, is EAGVAQSPRYKIIEKRQSVAFWCNPISGHATLYWYQQILGQGPKLLIQFQNNGVVDDSQLPKDRFSAERLKGVDSTLKIQPAKLEDSAVYLCASSQSGGINEQFFGPGTRLTVL.

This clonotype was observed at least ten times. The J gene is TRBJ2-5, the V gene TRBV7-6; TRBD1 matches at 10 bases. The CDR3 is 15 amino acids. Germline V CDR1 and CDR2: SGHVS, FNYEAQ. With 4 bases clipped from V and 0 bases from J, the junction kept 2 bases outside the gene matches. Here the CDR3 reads CASSSGQGYQETQYF. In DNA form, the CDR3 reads TGTGCCAGCAGCTCGGGACAGGGGTACCAAGAGACCCAGTACTTC. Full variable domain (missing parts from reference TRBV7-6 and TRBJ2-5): GAGVSQSPRYKVTKRGQDVALRCDPISGHVSLYWYRQALGQGPEFLTYFNYEAQQDKSGLPNDRFSAERPEGSISTLTIQRTEQRDSAMYRCASSSGQGYQETQYFGPGTRLLVL.

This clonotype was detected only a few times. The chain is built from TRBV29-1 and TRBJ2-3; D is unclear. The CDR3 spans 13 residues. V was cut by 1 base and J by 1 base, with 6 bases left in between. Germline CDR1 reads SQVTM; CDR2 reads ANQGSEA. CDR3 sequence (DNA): TGCAGCGTTGAAGGGCCGGGCACAGATACGCAGTATTTT. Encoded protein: CSVEGPGTDTQYF.

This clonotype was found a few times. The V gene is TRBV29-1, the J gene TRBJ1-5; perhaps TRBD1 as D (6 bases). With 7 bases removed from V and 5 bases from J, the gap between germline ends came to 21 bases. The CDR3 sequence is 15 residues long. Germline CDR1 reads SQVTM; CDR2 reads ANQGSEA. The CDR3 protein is CSATLDRGNHQPQHF. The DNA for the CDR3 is TGCAGCGCCACTCTAGATAGGGGGAACCATCAGCCCCAGCATTTT.

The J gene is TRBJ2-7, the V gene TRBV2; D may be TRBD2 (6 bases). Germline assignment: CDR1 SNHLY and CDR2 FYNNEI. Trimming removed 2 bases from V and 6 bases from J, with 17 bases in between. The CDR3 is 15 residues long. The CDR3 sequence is CASSETSTSLGEQYF. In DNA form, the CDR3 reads TGTGCCAGCAGTGAAACATCAACTAGCTTGGGCGAGCAGTACTTC.

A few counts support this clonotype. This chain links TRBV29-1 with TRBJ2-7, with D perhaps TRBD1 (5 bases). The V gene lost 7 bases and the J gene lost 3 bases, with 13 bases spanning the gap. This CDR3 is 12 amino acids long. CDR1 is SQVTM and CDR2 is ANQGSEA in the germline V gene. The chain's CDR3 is CSGKAGNYEQYF. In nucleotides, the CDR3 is TGCAGCGGGAAGGCAGGGAACTACGAGCAGTACTTC.

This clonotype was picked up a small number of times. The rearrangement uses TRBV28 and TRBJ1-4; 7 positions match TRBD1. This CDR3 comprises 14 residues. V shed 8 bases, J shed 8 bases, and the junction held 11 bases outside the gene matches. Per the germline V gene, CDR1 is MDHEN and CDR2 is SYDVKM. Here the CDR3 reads CASGSSGTDEKLFF. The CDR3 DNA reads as TGTGCCAGCGGATCCTCCGGGACAGACGAAAAACTGTTTTTT.